Reported below is one T cell receptor beta chain. This record comes from a study of blood T cell repertoires in COVID-19. As for the study in general: T cells, B-cell-depleted T cells, or PBMCs supplied cDNA or gDNA.

In the original workflow: Estimation of nucleated cell counts was performed using reference gene primer amplification. Measured with immunoSEQ multiplex PCR; TCRdb has only the in-frame clones, and not every one. The V and J calls and clone size are taken from that table; D and trimming were inferred from the DNA. The sample holds some 120,000 clones, 80% to 85% seen once. Looked up from germline, CDR1 is MRHNA and CDR2 is SNTAGT. The CDR3 is made up of 20 amino acids. With 1 base removed from V and 0 bases from J, the gap between germline ends came to 22 bases. Sequenced: peripheral blood. This receptor was identified in a man in his sixties or seventies with acute or convalescent COVID-19. This chain connects TRBV6-4 to TRBJ2-4; maybe TRBD2 (6 bases). CDR3 loop: CASSDFLLTVKGLAKNIQYF. The CDR3 DNA reads TGTGCCAGCAGTGACTTCCTCTTGACAGTGAAGGGACTAGCCAAAAACATTCAGTACTTC.